These T cell receptor beta chains were read from a single sample in a study of a mutant IDH1 vaccine in newly diagnosed glioma. These receptors' antigens are unknown. TCRdb's table, derived via immunoSEQ multiplex PCR, lists solely in-frame clones and lacks some. The sample has approximately 79,000 clones; 75% to 90% are singletons. This specimen was PBMCs, taken from a glioma patient whose treatment included an IDH1 peptide vaccine. The receptor set was obtained from a woman between 50 and 59 years old with glioma. CDR3s include the opening cysteine and the closing phenylalanine or tryptophan. Fields, in order: V gene, CDR3 protein.

V: TRBV6-6
CDR3: CASSYQGCDSPLHF

V: TRBV19
CDR3: CASTIALSYGYTF

V: TRBV11-2
CDR3: CASSLDLGETQYF

V: TRBV28
CDR3: CASSLGLAGVATYEQYF

V: TRBV6-5
CDR3: CASRHRGMSGNTIYF

V: TRBV15
CDR3: CATSRVGRGAFF

V: TRBV28
CDR3: CASSSGRDGRYQETQYF

V: TRBV5-6
CDR3: CASSLDWDSLNTEAFF

V: TRBV13
CDR3: CASSLDGGGSGNTIYF

V: TRBV19
CDR3: CASRHRDSYEQYF

V: TRBV9
CDR3: CASSVPPMAGELFF

V: TRBV10-3
CDR3: CAISDSAYEQYF

V: TRBV6-6
CDR3: CASSYGDSPLHF

V: TRBV5-5
CDR3: CASSLDGTGRLINYGYTF

V: TRBV27
CDR3: CASSYGAGFSGANVLTF

V: TRBV19
CDR3: CASSTGQVNTGELFF

V: TRBV10-3
CDR3: CAISGQGRETQYF

V: TRBV27
CDR3: CASSLRTSGAVFNTGELFF

V: TRBV5-4
CDR3: CASTEGGKNTEAFF

V: TRBV9
CDR3: CASSPSGQDGAFF

V: TRBV5-4
CDR3: CASSLHSGRRGETQYF

V: TRBV7-6
CDR3: CASSLGLRGPGETQYF

V: TRBV30
CDR3: CAWSTETETYYGYTF

V: TRBV10-1
CDR3: CASSGGRVGTDTQYF